These 10 T cell receptor beta chains originate from one sample sequenced in a study of blood T cell repertoires in COVID-19 (dated by TCRdb to 2018 to 2020). Library preparation was by the immunoSEQ multiplex PCR assay. TCRdb's version of the immuneACCESS table is confined to in-frame rearrangements and falls short of the full clone set. An unresolved V gene accounts for under half of the shortfall where checked; the remainder is of unknown origin. This sample comprises some 100,000 clones, around 89% of them detected only once. Together, the top ten hold about 19% of the sample. Source material: peripheral blood. Receptors originate from a human donor with acute or convalescent COVID-19. The donor label of this sample is uncertain.

The chain combines TRBV7-9 with TRBJ2-2; TRBD2 might be the D (5 bases). V dropped 11 bases and J dropped 5 bases, with 12 bases sitting between them. Germline V gene data show CDR1 as SEHNR and CDR2 as FQNEAQ (reference sequence). This CDR3 comprises 12 residues. The CDR3 reads CAHRDSTGELFF. CDR3 DNA: TGTGCCCACCGGGATAGTACCGGGGAGCTGTTTTTT.

The chain recombines TRBV19 with TRBJ1-5; 9 bases fit TRBD1. Germline lookup yields CDR1 LNHDA and CDR2 SQIVND (reference sequence). The CDR3 has 16 residues. Unmatched junction bases numbered 10, after V lost 3 bases and J lost 7 bases. The CDR3 here is CASSMSHRGLGQPQHF. CDR3 bases: TGTGCCAGTAGTATGTCTCACAGGGGGCTAGGGCAGCCCCAGCATTTT. Full variable domain (outside the CDR3, taken from reference TRBV19 and TRBJ1-5): DGGITQSPKYLFRKEGQNVTLSCEQNLNHDAMYWYRQDPGQGLRLIYYSQIVNDFQKGDIAEGYSVSREKKESFPLTVTSAQKNPTAFYLCASSMSHRGLGQPQHFGDGTRLSIL.

The rearrangement joins TRBV7-9 to TRBJ2-5, with 8 bases identical to TRBD2. The CDR3 has 15 amino acids. Trimming took 3 bases from V and 2 from J; bases not matched to a gene: 5. Per germline, CDR1 SEHNR and CDR2 FQNEAQ (reference sequence). The CDR3 bases are TGTGCCAGCAGCTTTAGGGCGGGGGGTCAAGAGACCCAGTACTTC. Encoded protein: CASSFRAGGQETQYF.

CDR3 amino acids: CASSFQTNTEAFF. The DNA of the CDR3 is TGTGCCAGCAGTTTCCAGACTAACACTGAAGCTTTCTTT. The chain couples TRBV12-3 or TRBV12-4 to TRBJ1-1; D not certain. Deletions cut 3 bases from V and 2 bases from J, with 7 bases between. The CDR3 covers 13 residues.

The chain couples TRBV2 to TRBJ1-3; D may be TRBD1 (5 bases). The germline CDR1 and CDR2 sequences are SNHLY and FYNNEI. V was clipped by 8 bases and J by 4 bases, with 12 bases between them. The CDR3 has 13 residues. Here the CDR3 DNA reads TGTGCCAGCGGGAGGGGACGGGGAAACACCATATATTTT. Residues: CASGRGRGNTIYF.

This chain uses TRBV4-3 with TRBJ1-3, with a possible D match to TRBD1 (6 bases). Germline lookup yields CDR1 LGHNA and CDR2 YSLEER. The CDR3 is 16 amino acids. Trimming took 0 bases from V and 2 from J, leaving 11 bases between them. CDR3 nucleotide sequence: TGCGCCAGCAGCCAAGACTCCAGGGGTACTGGAAACACCATATATTTT. Its protein is CASSQDSRGTGNTIYF.

This rearrangement joins TRBV28 to TRBJ1-3, with 7 nucleotides matching TRBD1. Germline CDR1 reads MDHEN; CDR2 reads SYDVKM. CDR3 length equals 14 residues. V was pared by 4 bases and J by 4 bases, with 4 bases of the junction left unmatched. Here the CDR3 reads CASSSGTVGNTIYF. The DNA for the CDR3 is TGTGCCAGCAGTTCCGGGACAGTGGGAAACACCATATATTTT.

This sequence joins TRBV2 and TRBJ1-2, with 9 bases that match TRBD1. Germline V gene lookup returns CDR1 SNHLY and CDR2 FYNNEI. Losses at the gene ends were 6 bases for V and 4 bases for J; bases not matched to a gene: 12. The CDR3 consists of 16 residues. Here the CDR3 reads CASRSGLGTGTYGYTF. The CDR3 region has the DNA TGTGCCAGCAGGAGCGGTCTGGGGACAGGGACCTATGGCTACACCTTC. The whole variable domain, filled in from reference TRBV2 and TRBJ1-2, reads EPEVTQTPSHQVTQMGQEVILRCVPISNHLYFYWYRQILGQKVEFLVSFYNNEISEKSEIFDDQFSVERPDGSNFTLKIRSTKLEDSAMYFCASRSGLGTGTYGYTFGSGTRLTVV.

CDR3 region: CASSLSGTHRSSYNEQFF. The CDR3, as DNA: TGTGCCAGCAGTTTATCGGGCACACACCGTTCCTCCTACAATGAGCAGTTCTTC. The chain links TRBV27 to TRBJ2-1; D uncertain. V dropped 0 bases and J dropped 0 bases, with 15 bases sitting between them. The CDR3 is made up of 18 amino acids. CDR1 is MNHEY and CDR2 is SMNVEV in the germline V gene (reference sequence).

The J gene is TRBJ1-2, the V gene TRBV28, with D possibly TRBD1 on 5 matching bases. Germline CDR1 reads MDHEN; CDR2 reads SYDVKM. The CDR3 covers 15 residues. Between the trimmed V and J ends, which lost 1 base and 4 bases, there was a span of 13 bases. The CDR3 is CASSLFKLGGYGYTF. The CDR3 nucleotides are TGTGCCAGCAGTTTATTTAAGTTGGGGGGCTATGGCTACACCTTC.